Sequencing of this T cell receptor (beta chain) was carried out in a study of Ad26.COV2.S vaccination and SARS-CoV-2 variants. V was trimmed by 6 bases and J by 1 base, leaving 13 bases between them. The CDR3 covers 15 residues. Per germline, CDR1 MDHEN and CDR2 SYDVKM. Sequencing used immunoSEQ multiplex PCR; TCRdb keeps in-frame clones, though not all of them. The data contain hundreds of thousands of clones, 75% to 95% of them singletons. Treatment reported: roughly 18 received Ad26.COV2.S at low or high dose, single or two shots; about 5 received placebo; per-sample allocation not given. Collection of samples fell on day 63 after the first vaccine or placebo injection.

V and J are TRBV28 and TRBJ1-5; D unclear. This clonotype was sampled from a person between 18 and 65 years old who received the Ad26.COV2.S COVID-19 vaccine or a placebo. The material sequenced was peripheral blood, taken in a trial of Ad26.COV2.S vaccine versus placebo. CDR3 loop: CASSPEGLSNQPQHF. CDR3 bases: TGTGCCAGCAGCCCTGAGGGTTTAAGCAATCAGCCCCAGCATTTT.